A selection of T cell receptor beta chains follows, all from one sample in a study of vaccination and CD4 T cells after COVID-19. One entry per CDR3 protein results from TCRdb running MiXCR on the PCR reads. The sample consists of 9,000 to 15,000 distinct CDR3 sequences, 55% to 75% of them appearing once. Their antigens are not known. Sequenced material: CD4+ T cells from blood, cultured in vitro. The receptors here all came from a human donor who had recovered from COVID-19. Both conserved end residues are part of each CDR3. A D gene is named only where the DNA matches it firmly. Not every row has a clone size; where given, it reads once, few, many or a size class.

J: TRBJ1-5
size: .
D: TRBD1
V: TRBV6-2/TRBV6-3
CDR3: CASRPGGQGINQPQHF
DNA: TGTGCCAGCAGACCTGGGGGACAGGGTATAAATCAGCCCCAGCATTTT

J: TRBJ2-1
size: .
D: TRBD2
V: TRBV7-6
CDR3: CASSPGLAGVGGNEQFF
DNA: TGTGCCAGCAGCCCCGGACTAGCGGGAGTTGGCGGGAATGAGCAGTTCTTC

J: TRBJ2-5
size: .
D: .
V: TRBV20-1
CDR3: CSAQIQETQYF
DNA: TGCAGTGCCCAAATCCAAGAGACCCAGTACTTC

J: TRBJ2-2
size: .
D: TRBD2
V: TRBV7-6
CDR3: CASSPGSGTAGELFF
DNA: TGTGCCAGCAGCCCTGGCAGCGGGACGGCCGGGGAGCTGTTTTTT

J: TRBJ2-7
size: .
D: .
V: TRBV19
CDR3: CASSIGIQSKYEQYF
DNA: TGTGCCAGTAGTATTGGAATTCAAAGCAAGTACGAGCAGTACTTC

J: TRBJ2-3
size: .
D: .
V: TRBV10-3
CDR3: CAISEGLAGTDTQYF
DNA: TGTGCCATCAGTGAAGGGCTAGCAGGCACAGATACGCAGTATTTT

J: TRBJ2-5
size: few
D: .
V: TRBV7-9
CDR3: CASSFRVETQYF
DNA: TGTGCCAGCAGCTTTAGGGTGGAGACCCAGTACTTC

J: TRBJ1-5
size: few
D: .
V: TRBV20-1
CDR3: CSARDALTRYYSNQPQHF
DNA: TGCAGTGCTAGAGATGCATTGACTCGTTATTATAGCAATCAGCCCCAGCATTTT

J: TRBJ1-6
size: .
D: .
V: TRBV20-1
CDR3: CSASGQNNSPLHF
DNA: TGCAGTGCTAGTGGCCAGAATAATTCACCCCTCCACTTT

J: TRBJ2-1
size: few
D: .
V: TRBV20-1
CDR3: CSAREGLGRRDEQFF
DNA: TGCAGTGCTAGAGAAGGATTGGGCCGCCGGGACGAGCAGTTCTTC

J: TRBJ2-7
size: .
D: .
V: TRBV4-3
CDR3: CASSPGTASSYEQYF
DNA: TGCGCCAGCAGCCCCGGGACCGCGAGCTCCTACGAGCAGTACTTC

J: TRBJ1-1
size: .
D: .
V: TRBV2
CDR3: CASTLLQNTEAFF
DNA: TGTGCCAGCACTTTGTTGCAGAACACTGAAGCTTTCTTT

J: TRBJ2-5
size: .
D: .
V: TRBV15
CDR3: CATSTTGNLQETQYF
DNA: TGTGCCACCAGCACCACAGGGAATTTGCAAGAGACCCAGTACTTC

J: TRBJ1-2
size: .
D: .
V: TRBV20-1
CDR3: CSARDNYGYTF
DNA: TGCAGTGCTAGAGACAACTATGGCTACACCTTC

J: TRBJ1-2
size: .
D: .
V: TRBV7-9
CDR3: CASSLVYGGSDGYTF
DNA: TGTGCCAGCAGCTTAGTGTATGGGGGCAGCGACGGCTACACCTTC

J: TRBJ1-1
size: few
D: .
V: TRBV4-1
CDR3: CASSQPYNYDSDSEAFF
DNA: TGCGCCAGCAGCCAACCCTACAATTACGACAGCGACTCTGAAGCTTTCTTT

J: TRBJ2-1
size: .
D: .
V: TRBV10-3
CDR3: CAIRDGRNNEQFF
DNA: TGTGCCATCAGGGACGGACGGAACAATGAGCAGTTCTTC

J: TRBJ2-7
size: .
D: .
V: TRBV19
CDR3: CASSNAWGFYYEQYF
DNA: TGTGCCAGTAGTAATGCGTGGGGATTTTACTACGAGCAGTACTTC

J: TRBJ1-1
size: .
D: .
V: TRBV7-2
CDR3: CASSPWGGSNTEAFF
DNA: TGTGCCAGCAGCCCATGGGGCGGGTCAAACACTGAAGCTTTCTTT

J: TRBJ2-6
size: .
D: .
V: TRBV9
CDR3: CASSVSFGGRSDSGANVLTF
DNA: TGTGCCAGCAGCGTTTCCTTCGGGGGGCGCTCGGACTCTGGGGCCAACGTCCTGACTTTC

J: TRBJ2-1
size: .
D: TRBD2
V: TRBV15
CDR3: CATSIGLELNEQFF
DNA: TGTGCCACCAGCATCGGACTAGAGCTCAATGAGCAGTTCTTC

J: TRBJ2-7
size: .
D: TRBD1
V: TRBV28
CDR3: CASRVSGGRYEQYF
DNA: TGTGCCAGCAGGGTGTCAGGGGGCAGGTACGAGCAGTACTTC

J: TRBJ1-3
size: .
D: .
V: TRBV19
CDR3: CASSSTRSGNTIYF
DNA: TGTGCCAGTAGCTCTACCAGGTCGGGAAACACCATATATTTT

J: TRBJ2-3
size: .
D: TRBD2
V: TRBV6-1
CDR3: CASNKLRTSRSTDTQYF
DNA: TGTGCCAGCAACAAACTAAGGACTAGCAGATCCACAGATACGCAGTATTTT

J: TRBJ2-5
size: once
D: TRBD2
V: TRBV2
CDR3: CASSEGGLAQETQYF
DNA: TGTGCCAGCAGTGAAGGGGGACTAGCACAAGAGACCCAGTACTTC

J: TRBJ2-7
size: .
D: .
V: TRBV20-1
CDR3: CSARTRKIFSSYEQYF
DNA: TGCAGTGCTCGGACACGGAAGATTTTTAGCTCCTACGAGCAGTACTTC

J: TRBJ2-4
size: .
D: .
V: TRBV14
CDR3: CASSPPGSKNIQYF
DNA: TGTGCCAGCAGCCCCCCGGGATCCAAAAACATTCAGTACTTC

J: TRBJ1-1
size: .
D: .
V: TRBV10-3
CDR3: CAAITQGNTEAFF
DNA: TGTGCCGCGATCACCCAAGGGAACACTGAAGCTTTCTTT

J: TRBJ1-5
size: .
D: TRBD1
V: TRBV7-8
CDR3: CASTGGLNQPQHF
DNA: TGTGCCAGCACAGGGGGCCTCAATCAGCCCCAGCATTTT

J: TRBJ2-1
size: once
D: TRBD2
V: TRBV24-1
CDR3: CATSDRRASGSRIVDEQFF
DNA: TGTGCCACCAGTGACAGGAGGGCTAGCGGGAGTCGAATTGTCGATGAGCAGTTCTTC

J: TRBJ1-1
size: few
D: .
V: TRBV12-3/TRBV12-4
CDR3: CASTNPGASVRRTEAFF
DNA: TGTGCCAGCACTAACCCCGGGGCCTCCGTGCGCCGCACTGAAGCTTTCTTT

J: TRBJ1-5
size: medium-sized
D: .
V: TRBV20-1
CDR3: CSAFDYSNQPQHF
DNA: TGCAGTGCTTTTGATTATAGCAATCAGCCCCAGCATTTT

J: TRBJ2-3
size: .
D: TRBD2
V: TRBV7-9
CDR3: CASSGLDSGSTDTQYF
DNA: TGTGCCAGCAGCGGATTAGATAGCGGGAGTACAGATACGCAGTATTTT

J: TRBJ2-3
size: .
D: TRBD2
V: TRBV27
CDR3: CASAAPGLKIRTDTQYF
DNA: TGTGCCAGCGCGGCGCCGGGACTAAAGATCCGCACAGATACGCAGTATTTT

J: TRBJ2-7
size: .
D: TRBD1
V: TRBV7-9
CDR3: CASSPGQGGYEQYF
DNA: TGTGCCAGCAGCCCAGGACAGGGAGGCTACGAGCAGTACTTC

J: TRBJ2-7
size: once
D: TRBD2
V: TRBV20-1
CDR3: CSATTSGRVYEQYF
DNA: TGCAGTGCCACGACTAGCGGGAGGGTGTACGAGCAGTACTTC

J: TRBJ1-6
size: .
D: .
V: TRBV7-2
CDR3: CASSRNLASNSPLHF
DNA: TGTGCCAGCAGCCGTAACCTTGCGTCCAATTCACCCCTCCACTTT

J: TRBJ1-5
size: few
D: .
V: TRBV6-1
CDR3: CASSQGSTSNQPQHF
DNA: TGTGCCAGCAGTCAAGGGTCGACGAGCAATCAGCCCCAGCATTTT

J: TRBJ1-4
size: .
D: .
V: TRBV5-1
CDR3: CASSNPEAESGKLFF
DNA: TGCGCCAGCAGCAACCCGGAGGCGGAGTCGGGAAAACTGTTTTTT

J: TRBJ1-5
size: .
D: .
V: TRBV9
CDR3: CASSRQREGQPQHF
DNA: TGTGCCAGCAGCCGACAGCGCGAAGGACAGCCCCAGCATTTT

J: TRBJ2-1
size: .
D: TRBD1
V: TRBV29-1
CDR3: CSGDRVNEQFF
DNA: TGCAGCGGGGACAGGGTTAATGAGCAGTTCTTC